The rows below give T cell receptor beta chains drawn from one sample of a study of blood T cell repertoires in COVID-19. TCRdb keeps only in-frame clones here, not all; method: immunoSEQ multiplex PCR. The table lists more than 35,000 clones, less than 90% of them singletons. Sequenced: peripheral blood. Receptor source: a man in his 70s with acute or convalescent COVID-19. CDR3s include the opening cysteine and the closing phenylalanine or tryptophan. The D gene is left open where the match is weak. Not every row has a clone size; where given, it reads once, few, many or a size class.

V gene	J gene	clone size	D gene	CDR3 protein	CDR3 DNA
TRBV7-9	TRBJ2-7	.	TRBD1	CASSLGASGGLSSYEQYF	TGTGCCAGCAGCTTAGGGGCGTCAGGGGGCTTGAGCTCCTACGAGCAGTACTTC
TRBV19	TRBJ2-7	.	TRBD2	CASSLTSGIYEQYF	TGTGCCAGTAGTCTGACTAGCGGGATTTACGAGCAGTACTTC
TRBV4-1	TRBJ1-4	.	TRBD1	CASSRLGQGGEKLFF	TGCGCCAGCAGCCGCTTGGGACAGGGAGGTGAAAAACTGTTTTTT
TRBV7-8	TRBJ2-1	once	.	CASSPLSGSSYNEQFF	TGTGCCAGCAGCCCACTTAGCGGAAGCTCCTACAATGAGCAGTTCTTC
TRBV19	TRBJ2-7	.	TRBD2	CASSLSFGSEAGGVHEQYF	TGTGCCAGTAGTTTGTCATTCGGGTCAGAAGCGGGAGGCGTACACGAGCAGTACTTC
TRBV5-1	TRBJ2-1	once	.	CASSGSSDEQFF	TGCGCCAGCAGCGGAAGTAGCGATGAGCAGTTCTTC
TRBV9	TRBJ2-1	.	.	CASGTLYNEQFF	TGTGCCAGCGGGACTTTGTACAATGAGCAGTTCTTC
TRBV19	TRBJ2-7	.	.	CASSPDLYEQYF	TGTGCCAGTAGTCCAGACTTGTACGAGCAGTACTTC
TRBV12-3/TRBV12-4	TRBJ1-1	.	.	CASGGTEAFF	TGTGCCAGCGGAGGAACTGAAGCTTTCTTT
TRBV2	TRBJ2-3	.	.	CASSDNRGGGTDTQYF	TGTGCCAGCAGTGACAACAGGGGAGGTGGCACAGATACGCAGTATTTT
TRBV5-1	TRBJ2-7	.	TRBD2	CASSGGLRGQYF	TGCGCCAGCAGCGGGGGACTACGAGGGCAGTACTTC
TRBV9	TRBJ1-3	few	TRBD1	CASSVANPGQTGNTIYF	TGTGCCAGCAGCGTGGCAAATCCGGGACAGACAGGAAACACCATATATTTT
TRBV7-2	TRBJ1-1	.	.	CASSFRSGLSEAFF	TGTGCCAGCAGCTTCCGATCAGGCCTCTCTGAAGCTTTCTTT
TRBV6-6	TRBJ2-4	.	.	CASSSKDGLAKNIQYF	TGTGCCAGCAGTTCCAAAGACGGGTTAGCCAAAAACATTCAGTACTTC
TRBV4-2	TRBJ1-2	once	TRBD1	CASSQDPTSTGGHGYTF	TGTGCCAGCAGCCAAGACCCTACCTCGACAGGGGGCCATGGCTACACCTTC
TRBV4-3	TRBJ1-1	once	.	CASSQASRVVTEAFF	TGCGCCAGCAGCCAAGCGAGCAGGGTGGTCACTGAAGCTTTCTTT
TRBV18	TRBJ2-3	.	TRBD2	CASSPLAGGTDTQYF	TGTGCCAGCTCACCTCTAGCGGGAGGCACAGATACGCAGTATTTT
TRBV9	TRBJ1-6	.	TRBD1	CASSAEQGTDNSPLHF	TGTGCCAGCAGCGCAGAACAGGGGACGGATAATTCACCCCTCCACTTT
TRBV5-4	TRBJ1-1	.	.	CASRTLYPRTEAFF	TGTGCCAGCAGAACCCTCTATCCTCGGACTGAAGCTTTCTTT
TRBV7-3	TRBJ2-3	.	.	CASSLIVADTQYF	TGTGCCAGCAGCTTAATTGTCGCAGATACGCAGTATTTT
TRBV9	TRBJ2-3	.	.	CASSSFGWGPDTQYF	TGTGCCAGCAGCTCCTTTGGTTGGGGGCCAGATACGCAGTATTTT
TRBV19	TRBJ1-2	.	.	CASRVMGPLYGYTF	TGTGCCAGTAGGGTAATGGGGCCCCTTTATGGCTACACCTTC
TRBV7-8	TRBJ1-2	few	.	CASSLASVYGYTF	TGTGCCAGCAGCTTAGCATCGGTTTATGGCTACACCTTC
TRBV5-1	TRBJ1-4	once	.	CASSLGAGDNEKLFF	TGCGCCAGCAGCTTGGGGGCAGGGGACAATGAAAAACTGTTTTTT
TRBV7-3	TRBJ1-6	.	.	CASSQGYNSPLHF	TGTGCCAGCAGTCAGGGGTATAATTCACCCCTCCACTTT
TRBV7-2	TRBJ2-7	.	TRBD1	CASSPSTGSLGQYF	TGTGCCAGCAGCCCGTCGACAGGGTCGCTTGGGCAGTACTTC
TRBV9	TRBJ2-2	.	.	CASSVRVDTGELFF	TGTGCCAGCAGCGTTCGCGTCGACACCGGGGAGCTGTTTTTT
TRBV12-3/TRBV12-4	TRBJ2-1	.	TRBD1	CASAGGSYNEQFF	TGTGCGTCGGCAGGGGGCTCCTACAATGAGCAGTTCTTC